Following are 11 T cell receptor beta chains from one sample sequenced in a study of OX40 agonist ivuxolimab in advanced cancers. TCRdb's table, derived via immunoSEQ multiplex PCR, lists solely in-frame clones and lacks some. The sample includes fewer than 85,000 clones, approximately 89% of them seen just once. The sample was CD4+ or CD8+ T cells sorted from blood, taken in a trial of the OX40 agonist ivuxolimab. These receptors all stem from an adult with an advanced solid tumor such as melanoma, head and neck, liver or kidney cancer.

The chain employs TRBV13 and TRBJ2-5; D not certain. The CDR3 loop spans 12 amino acids. The germline CDR1 and CDR2 sequences are PRHDT and FYEKMQ (reference sequence). Deletions cut 0 bases from V and 4 bases from J, with 3 bases between. Written as DNA, the CDR3 is TGTGCCAGCAGCTTAGGGACAGAGACCCAGTACTTC. This translates into CASSLGTETQYF.

This chain joins TRBV9 and TRBJ2-5; D is ambiguous. Matching the DNA end better, TRBJ2-7 makes the J call doubtful. Germline-derived CDR1 and CDR2 are SGDLS and YYNGEE. The CDR3 consists of 13 residues. The CDR3 nucleotides read TGTGCCAGCAGCGTAGAACCAGCAACCGAGCAGTACTTC. As protein: CASSVEPATEQYF.

V and J are TRBV6-5 and TRBJ2-5, with 8 bases that match TRBD2. This CDR3 has 16 amino acids. Germline CDR1 is MNHEY and CDR2 is SVGAGI. Germline trimming cut 0 bases from V and 3 bases from J; bases unmatched to any gene: 6. CDR3 region: CASSYSISGDKETQYF. For the CDR3, the DNA is TGTGCCAGCAGTTACTCCATTAGCGGGGACAAAGAGACCCAGTACTTC.

The chain is built from TRBV5-8 and TRBJ2-6; D uncertain. This CDR3 contains 14 residues. The V gene's germline CDR1 is SGHTS and CDR2 YDEGEE. V lost 0 bases and J 1 base, leaving 2 bases between the germline ends. The CDR3 sequence: CASSLGSGANVLTF. The DNA for the CDR3 is TGTGCCAGCAGCTTGGGGTCTGGGGCCAACGTCCTGACTTTC.

The CDR3, as DNA: TGTGCCAGCAGTTTACAGGGTAATCAGCCCCAGCATTTT. Amino acids: CASSLQGNQPQHF. The chain employs TRBV6-5 and TRBJ1-5, with a possible D match to TRBD1 (6 bases). Trimming removed 4 bases at V and 4 bases at J, with 8 bases between. This CDR3 has 13 residues. Germline CDR1 and CDR2: MNHEY and SVGAGI.

The gene calls are TRBV2 and TRBJ1-5; a weak D match, TRBD1 (6 bases). This CDR3 spans 13 amino acids. Germline V lookup: CDR1 SNHLY, CDR2 FYNNEI. Trimming shortened V by 5 bases and J by 4 bases, and 9 bases separated the two germline ends. The CDR3 is CASSITGNQPQHF. In nucleotides, the CDR3 is TGTGCCAGCAGTATTACAGGGAATCAGCCCCAGCATTTT.

The CDR3 bases are TGTGCCAGCAGCCCTCTGACAGGGAACTATGGCTACACCTTC. This gives the protein CASSPLTGNYGYTF. The rearrangement links TRBV7-9 to TRBJ1-2, with 7 bases lining up with TRBD1. The V gene's germline CDR1 is SEHNR and CDR2 FQNEAQ (reference sequence). The V gene end was trimmed by 5 bases and the J gene end by 2 bases; junction bases not matched to a gene: 5. This CDR3 spans 14 amino acids.

This chain uses TRBV12-2 with TRBJ2-1; TRBD1 reflects the table's D call only, with no check against the DNA. TRBV12-2 is designated a pseudogene. The CDR3 consists of 16 residues. For the CDR3, the DNA is TGTGCAAGTCGCTTAGGGACAGGGCTTGGATACAATGAGCAGTTCTTC. The encoded protein is CASRLGTGLGYNEQFF.

The chain uses TRBV6-1 and TRBJ2-6; D not certain. The CDR3 extends over 12 amino acids. Germline lookup yields CDR1 MNHNS and CDR2 SASEGT. Between the trimmed V and J ends, which lost 2 bases and 9 bases, there was a span of 5 bases. CDR3 loop: CASSEPNNVLTF. In DNA form, the CDR3 reads TGTGCCAGCAGTGAACCCAACAACGTCCTGACTTTC.

The V and J genes are TRBV9 and TRBJ1-1; a weak D match, TRBD1 (6 bases). The CDR3 has 14 amino acids. V lost 4 bases to trimming and J lost 0 bases, with 10 bases between them. The V gene's germline CDR1 is SGDLS and CDR2 YYNGEE. CDR3 protein: CASSPQGLNTEAFF. CDR3 bases: TGTGCCAGCAGCCCGCAGGGGTTGAACACTGAAGCTTTCTTT.

This chain joins TRBV19 and TRBJ2-1, with D maybe TRBD1 (6 bases). Germline V CDR1 and CDR2: LNHDA, SQIVND (reference sequence). The CDR3 runs to 15 residues. V shed 3 bases and J shed 0 bases, with 9 bases lying between them. The CDR3 coding sequence is TGTGCCAGTAGTATGCAGGGGAGCTCCTACAATGAGCAGTTCTTC. Protein product: CASSMQGSSYNEQFF.